The 3 T cell receptor beta chains below were found in one sample sequenced in a study of blood T cell repertoires in COVID-19. Assay: immunoSEQ multiplex PCR; the TCRdb copy retains only in-frame clones and omits some. The data show 310,000 or so clones, about 91% seen once. The sample comprised PBMCs or T cells enriched from blood (not recorded which). These receptors originate from a woman aged 40 to 55 who had recovered from COVID-19.

The V call is TRBV25-1, the J call TRBJ1-3, with D possibly being TRBD1 (5 bases). CDR1 is MGHDK and CDR2 is SYGVNS in the germline V gene. The V and J ends lost 2 bases and 4 bases respectively, with 15 bases between them. The CDR3 is made up of 16 amino acids. This CDR3 is CASSEGARGYGNTIYF. As DNA, the CDR3 is TGTGCCAGCAGTGAAGGGGCTCGGGGGTACGGAAACACCATATATTTT.

The V call is TRBV5-4, the J call TRBJ2-7; TRBD2 aligns across 8 bases. In germline, CDR1 is SGHNT, CDR2 YYREEE (reference sequence). J was trimmed by 3 bases and V by 4 bases; bases with no gene match: 9. The CDR3 length is 15 residues. Here the CDR3 DNA reads TGTGCCAGCAGCCGGGCGGGGGGCGTATTCTACGAGCAGTACTTC. Residues: CASSRAGGVFYEQYF.

The V and J genes are TRBV28 and TRBJ2-5; 8 nucleotides match TRBD1. V gave up 5 bases and J gave up 5 bases; unmatched junction bases: 13. CDR1 is MDHEN, CDR2 SYDVKM, per germline. CDR3 length: 16 residues. The CDR3: CASSPERTGWGETQYF. The CDR3 DNA sequence: TGTGCCAGCAGTCCTGAACGGACAGGGTGGGGTGAGACCCAGTACTTC.